This T cell receptor (beta chain) comes out of a study of T-cell reconstitution after alpha-beta-depleted transplantation in children listed by TCRdb under 2016. Regarding the complete study: Using TCR repertoire profiling, the study quantitatively followed how T-cell immune reconstitution unfolded in children after TCRalphabeta/CD19-depleted allogeneic hematopoietic cell transplantation. Overall study outcomes, separate from this receptor: The apparently early alphabetaT-cell count recovery about two months after transplant was reportedly dependent on only several hundred rapidly expanded clones derived from non-depleted graft cells. In some patients, high TCRbeta diversity at day 60 was attributed to recipient T cells and intrathymic progenitors that had survived conditioning. The frequencies of hyperexpanded clones fell over the following months, and after one year, T-cell counts and TCRbeta diversity were mostly attributed to newly produced T cells.

The germline V gene (reference sequence) gives CDR1 as SEHNR and CDR2 as FQNEAQ. The V end loses 5 bases and the J end loses 9 bases, and a stretch of 22 bases separates them. There are 15 amino acids in the CDR3, from cysteine to phenylalanine inclusive. Only the CDR3 part of the read is kept: 45 bases, read in frame from the first base. There are many counts of this clonotype. Its specific antigen is unknown. Per-nucleotide qualities are absent, and no much larger clonotype sits a single base away. The meaning of the sample's treatment or condition label: allogeneic hematopoietic cell transplantation with graft depleted of TCRalphabeta T cells and CD19 B cells. The transplant recipients were children given TCRalphabeta/CD19-depleted allogeneic hematopoietic cell grafts. Receptor amplification or capture employed PCR. Sequencer: Illumina HiSeq 2500. Molecular barcoding was employed in the preparation of TCR libraries, with unique molecular identifiers being used to normalize TCRbeta repertoire quantification. TCRdb reanalyzed the raw reads on its own, using fastp at Q25 for trimming and MiXCR for clone calling, and kept in-frame beta chains. One record per CDR3 amino acid sequence lists the most common genes and DNA. The sample table lists some 300,000 distinct CDR3 sequences, roughly 7.8% of them with a count of one. The ten largest make up about 9.1% of the sample.

The material sequenced was peripheral blood, taken 360 days after TCRalphabeta/CD19-depleted stem cell transplant. The chain is encoded by TRBV7-9 joined to TRBJ1-1; possibly the D gene is TRBD1, per 5 matching bases. This receptor was obtained from a female patient aged 2-9 years who had a stem cell transplant for Fanconi anemia, so the T cells may come from the graft donor. The sequence in DNA is TGTGCCAGCAGCCCATGGACAACTGAACTCTTTAAAGCTTTCTTT. Its coded protein is CASSPWTTELFKAFF.